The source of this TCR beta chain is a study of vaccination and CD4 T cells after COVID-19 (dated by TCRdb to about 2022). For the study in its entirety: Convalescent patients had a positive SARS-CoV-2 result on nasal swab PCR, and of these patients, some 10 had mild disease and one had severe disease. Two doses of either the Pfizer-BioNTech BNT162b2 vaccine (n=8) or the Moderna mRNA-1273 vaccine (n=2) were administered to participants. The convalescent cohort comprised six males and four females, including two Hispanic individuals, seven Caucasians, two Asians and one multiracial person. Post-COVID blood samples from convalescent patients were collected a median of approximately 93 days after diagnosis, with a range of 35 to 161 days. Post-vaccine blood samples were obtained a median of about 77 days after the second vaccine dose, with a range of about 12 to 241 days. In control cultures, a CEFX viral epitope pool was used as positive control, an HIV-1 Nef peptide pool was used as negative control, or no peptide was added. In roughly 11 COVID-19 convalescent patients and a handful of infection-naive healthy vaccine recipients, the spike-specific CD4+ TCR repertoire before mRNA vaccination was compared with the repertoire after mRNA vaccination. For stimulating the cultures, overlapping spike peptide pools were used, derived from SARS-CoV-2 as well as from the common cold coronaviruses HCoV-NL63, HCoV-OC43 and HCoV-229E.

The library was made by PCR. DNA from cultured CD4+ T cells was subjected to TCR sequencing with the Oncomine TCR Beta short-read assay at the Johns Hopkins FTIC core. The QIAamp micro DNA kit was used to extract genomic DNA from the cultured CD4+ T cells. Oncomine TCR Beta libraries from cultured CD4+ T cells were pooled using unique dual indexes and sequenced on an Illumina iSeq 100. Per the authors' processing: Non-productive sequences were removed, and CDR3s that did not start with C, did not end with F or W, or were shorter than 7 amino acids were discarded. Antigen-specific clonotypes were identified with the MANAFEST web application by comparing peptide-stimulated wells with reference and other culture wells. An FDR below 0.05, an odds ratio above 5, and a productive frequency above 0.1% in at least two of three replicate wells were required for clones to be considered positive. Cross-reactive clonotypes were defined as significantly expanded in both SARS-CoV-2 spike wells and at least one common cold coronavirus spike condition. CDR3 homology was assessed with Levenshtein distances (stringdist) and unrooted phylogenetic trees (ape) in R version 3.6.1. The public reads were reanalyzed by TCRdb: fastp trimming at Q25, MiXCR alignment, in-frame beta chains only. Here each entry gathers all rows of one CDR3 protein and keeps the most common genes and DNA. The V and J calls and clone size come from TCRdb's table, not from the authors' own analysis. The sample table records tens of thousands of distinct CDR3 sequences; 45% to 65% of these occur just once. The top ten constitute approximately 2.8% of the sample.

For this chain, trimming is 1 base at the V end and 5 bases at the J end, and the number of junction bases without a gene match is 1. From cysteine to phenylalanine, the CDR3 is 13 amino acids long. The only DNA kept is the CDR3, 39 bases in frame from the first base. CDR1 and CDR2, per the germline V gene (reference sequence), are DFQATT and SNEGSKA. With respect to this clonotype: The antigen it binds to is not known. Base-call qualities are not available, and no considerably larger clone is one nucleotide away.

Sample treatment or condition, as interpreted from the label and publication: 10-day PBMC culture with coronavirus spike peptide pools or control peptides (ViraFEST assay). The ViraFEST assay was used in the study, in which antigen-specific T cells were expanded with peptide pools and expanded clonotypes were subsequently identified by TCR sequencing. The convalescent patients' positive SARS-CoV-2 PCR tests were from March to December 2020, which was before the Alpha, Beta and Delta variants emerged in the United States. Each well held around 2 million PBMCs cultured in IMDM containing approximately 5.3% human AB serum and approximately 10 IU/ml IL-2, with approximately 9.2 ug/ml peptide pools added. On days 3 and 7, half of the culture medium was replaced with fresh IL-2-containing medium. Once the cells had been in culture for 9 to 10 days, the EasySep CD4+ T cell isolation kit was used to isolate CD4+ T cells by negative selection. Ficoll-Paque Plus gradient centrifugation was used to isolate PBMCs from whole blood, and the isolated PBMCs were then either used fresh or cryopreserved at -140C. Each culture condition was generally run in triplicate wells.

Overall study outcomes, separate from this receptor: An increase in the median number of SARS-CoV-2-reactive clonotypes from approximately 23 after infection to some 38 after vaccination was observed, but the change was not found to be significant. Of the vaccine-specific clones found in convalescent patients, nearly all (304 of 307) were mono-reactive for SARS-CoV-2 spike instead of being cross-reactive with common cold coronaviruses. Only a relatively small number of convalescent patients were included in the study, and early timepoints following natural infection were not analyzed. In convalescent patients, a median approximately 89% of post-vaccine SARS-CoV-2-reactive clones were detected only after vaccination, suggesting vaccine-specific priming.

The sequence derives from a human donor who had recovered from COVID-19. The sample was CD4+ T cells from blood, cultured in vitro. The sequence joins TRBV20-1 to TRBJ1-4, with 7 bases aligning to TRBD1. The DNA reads TGCAGTGCTAGAGGGACAGGAAATGAAAAACTGTTTTTT. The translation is CSARGTGNEKLFF.